This TCR beta chain was found in a study of radiotherapy plus CTLA-4 blockade in lung cancer. Across the study: In around 19% of patients, objective responses were seen; roughly 28% had disease control. Study-wide points: There was expansion of tumor-derived TCR clones in blood after radiotherapy plus ipilimumab. Early blood T cell clone changes and increased post-radiation serum interferon-beta were reportedly the strongest response predictors.

To note about this clone: Its antigen is as yet unknown.

Method: immunoSEQ multiplex PCR; TCRdb's copy keeps in-frame clones and lacks some. The sample lists some 110,000 clones, approximately 80% seen once, with approximately 3.5% in the top ten. CDR1 is SGHRS and CDR2 is YFSETQ in the germline V gene. This CDR3 spans 17 amino acids. Between the trimmed V and J ends, which lost 2 bases and 3 bases, there was a span of 21 bases. Participants had chemo-refractory metastatic non-small-cell lung cancer and were treated with focal radiation plus ipilimumab CTLA-4 blockade. The material sequenced was peripheral blood, taken from a patient treated with radiotherapy plus ipilimumab. This sequence originates from a human donor with non-small cell lung cancer that progressed on radiotherapy plus ipilimumab. Some clones in this sample may be carry-over from other donors' samples. The chain combines TRBV5-1 with TRBJ2-7; D possibly corresponds to TRBD2 (7 bases). The CDR3 nucleotides are TGCGCCAGCAGCTTATTCCTGGAGGGGGGGGCCTTCTACGAGCAGTACTTC. Amino acids: CASSLFLEGGAFYEQYF.